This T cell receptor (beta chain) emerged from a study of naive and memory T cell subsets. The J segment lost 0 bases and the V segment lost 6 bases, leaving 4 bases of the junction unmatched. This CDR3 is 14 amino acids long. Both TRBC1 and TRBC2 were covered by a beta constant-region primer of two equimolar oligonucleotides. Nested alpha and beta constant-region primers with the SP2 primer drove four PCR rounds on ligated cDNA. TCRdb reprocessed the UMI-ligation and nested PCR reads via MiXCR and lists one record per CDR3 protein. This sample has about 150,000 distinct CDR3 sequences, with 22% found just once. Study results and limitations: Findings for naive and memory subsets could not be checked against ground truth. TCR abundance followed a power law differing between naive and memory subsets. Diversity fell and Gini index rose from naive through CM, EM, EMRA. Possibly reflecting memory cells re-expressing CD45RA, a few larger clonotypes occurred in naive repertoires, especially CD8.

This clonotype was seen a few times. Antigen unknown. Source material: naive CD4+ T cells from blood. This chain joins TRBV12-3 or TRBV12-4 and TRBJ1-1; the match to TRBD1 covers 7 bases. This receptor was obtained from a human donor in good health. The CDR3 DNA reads TGTGCCAGCAGGCGGGACAGTTTGAACACTGAAGCTTTCTTT. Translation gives CASRRDSLNTEAFF.